A selection of T cell receptor beta chains follows, all from one sample in a study of cytomegalovirus exposure and HLA in healthy donors. Repertoires were generated with immunoSEQ multiplex PCR, while TCRdb's copy carries only in-frame clones and drops some. The data hold roughly 110,000 clones, with 77% observed a single time. What was sequenced was PBMCs. These receptors all stem from a male donor in good health and CMV-seronegative. CDR3s include the opening cysteine and the closing phenylalanine or tryptophan. A D gene is named only where the DNA matches it firmly. Not every row has a clone size; where given, it reads once, few, many or a size class.

clone size: NA; V gene: TRBV6-4; J gene: TRBJ2-1; D gene: NA; CDR3 protein: CASSDVGSSYNEQFF
clone size: few; V gene: TRBV6-1; J gene: TRBJ1-4; D gene: TRBD1; CDR3 protein: CASSELMDRNEKLFF
clone size: once; V gene: TRBV29-1; J gene: TRBJ2-7; D gene: NA; CDR3 protein: CSVDTAREQYF
clone size: NA; V gene: TRBV28; J gene: TRBJ2-5; D gene: NA; CDR3 protein: CASSLRGSTPETQYF
clone size: once; V gene: TRBV27; J gene: TRBJ2-3; D gene: NA; CDR3 protein: CATSRGDTQYF
clone size: NA; V gene: TRBV6-1; J gene: TRBJ1-4; D gene: NA; CDR3 protein: CASSGVKGVANEKLFF
clone size: NA; V gene: TRBV10-1; J gene: TRBJ2-7; D gene: NA; CDR3 protein: CASSESGVREQYF
clone size: few; V gene: TRBV6-5; J gene: TRBJ2-7; D gene: NA; CDR3 protein: CASSYSKVSEQYF
clone size: few; V gene: TRBV29-1; J gene: TRBJ1-1; D gene: TRBD1; CDR3 protein: CSVGQGNTEAFF
clone size: few; V gene: TRBV7-3; J gene: TRBJ1-2; D gene: NA; CDR3 protein: CASSFGYRGNDYGYTF
clone size: NA; V gene: TRBV4-1; J gene: TRBJ2-1; D gene: TRBD2; CDR3 protein: CASSQVPGTSGYNEQFF
clone size: NA; V gene: TRBV10-2; J gene: TRBJ2-1; D gene: TRBD2; CDR3 protein: CASRKGLAEYNEQFF
clone size: NA; V gene: TRBV13; J gene: TRBJ2-4; D gene: TRBD1; CDR3 protein: CASSRDVLLPGQGKAKNIQYF
clone size: NA; V gene: TRBV28; J gene: TRBJ1-5; D gene: TRBD1; CDR3 protein: CASSHPSTGGNQPQHF
clone size: NA; V gene: TRBV5-1; J gene: TRBJ2-6; D gene: NA; CDR3 protein: CASKTQGVGANVLTF
clone size: NA; V gene: TRBV9; J gene: TRBJ1-5; D gene: NA; CDR3 protein: CASSAGESQPQHF
clone size: few; V gene: TRBV21-1; J gene: TRBJ1-1; D gene: NA; CDR3 protein: CASSPPEAGEDTEAFF
clone size: NA; V gene: TRBV5-4; J gene: TRBJ2-7; D gene: NA; CDR3 protein: CASSLVGGTYEQYF
clone size: NA; V gene: TRBV25-1; J gene: TRBJ2-7; D gene: NA; CDR3 protein: CASSGELNPYEQYF
clone size: NA; V gene: TRBV7-2; J gene: TRBJ2-1; D gene: NA; CDR3 protein: CASSATSNEQFF
clone size: once; V gene: TRBV19; J gene: TRBJ2-3; D gene: NA; CDR3 protein: CASPPTGGVLLAGDTQYF
clone size: NA; V gene: TRBV9; J gene: TRBJ1-5; D gene: TRBD1; CDR3 protein: CASSVGGKGDRATPLGQPQHF
clone size: few; V gene: TRBV29-1; J gene: TRBJ2-1; D gene: NA; CDR3 protein: CSVVDRTEQFF